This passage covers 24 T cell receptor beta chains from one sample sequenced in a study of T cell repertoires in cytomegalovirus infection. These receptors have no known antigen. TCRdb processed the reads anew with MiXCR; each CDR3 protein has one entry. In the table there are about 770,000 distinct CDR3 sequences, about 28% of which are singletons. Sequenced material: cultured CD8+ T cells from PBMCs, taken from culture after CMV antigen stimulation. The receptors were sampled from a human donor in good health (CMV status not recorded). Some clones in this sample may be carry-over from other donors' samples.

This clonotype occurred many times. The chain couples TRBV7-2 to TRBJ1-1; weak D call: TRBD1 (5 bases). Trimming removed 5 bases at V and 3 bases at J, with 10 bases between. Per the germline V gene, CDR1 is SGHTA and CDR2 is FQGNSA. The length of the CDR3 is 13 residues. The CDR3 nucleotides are TGTGCCAGCAGCCTCAGGGAATACACTGAAGCTTTCTTT. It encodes CASSLREYTEAFF.

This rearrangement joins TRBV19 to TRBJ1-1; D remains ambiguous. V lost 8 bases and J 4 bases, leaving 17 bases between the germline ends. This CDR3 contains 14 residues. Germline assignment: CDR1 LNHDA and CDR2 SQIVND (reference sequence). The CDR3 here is CASSSLGWGTEAFF. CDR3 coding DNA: TGTGCCAGTTCATCCTTGGGATGGGGCACTGAAGCTTTCTTT.

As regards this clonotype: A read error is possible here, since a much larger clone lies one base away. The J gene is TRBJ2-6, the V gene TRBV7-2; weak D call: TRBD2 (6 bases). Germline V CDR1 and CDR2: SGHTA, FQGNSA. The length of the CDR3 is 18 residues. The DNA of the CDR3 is TGTGCCAGCAAAGAGAGCGGAGGGCCCCTCTCTGGGGGCAACGTCCTGACTTTC. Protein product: CASKESGGPLSGGNVLTF.

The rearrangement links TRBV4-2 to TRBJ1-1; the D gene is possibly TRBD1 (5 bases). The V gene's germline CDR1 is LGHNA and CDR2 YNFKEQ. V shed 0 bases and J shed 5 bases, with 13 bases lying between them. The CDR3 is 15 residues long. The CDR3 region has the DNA TGTGCCAGCAGCCAAGATGGGGGAGGTACGACTGAAGCTTTCTTT. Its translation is CASSQDGGGTTEAFF.

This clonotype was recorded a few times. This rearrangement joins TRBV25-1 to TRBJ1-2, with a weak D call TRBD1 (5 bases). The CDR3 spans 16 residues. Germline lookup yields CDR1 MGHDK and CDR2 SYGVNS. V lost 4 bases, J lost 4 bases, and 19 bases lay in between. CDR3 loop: CASSGSYGTVLYGYTF. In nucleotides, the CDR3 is TGTGCCAGCAGTGGTTCGTACGGGACCGTACTCTATGGCTACACCTTC.

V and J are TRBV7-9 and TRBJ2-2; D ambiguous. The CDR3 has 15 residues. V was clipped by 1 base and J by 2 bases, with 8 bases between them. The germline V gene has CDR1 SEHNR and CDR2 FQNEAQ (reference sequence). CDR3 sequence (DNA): TGTGCCAGCAGCTTAGAGTTCGTCAACACCGGGGAGCTGTTTTTT. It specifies CASSLEFVNTGELFF. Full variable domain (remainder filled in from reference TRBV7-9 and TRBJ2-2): DTGVSQNPRHKITKRGQNVTFRCDPISEHNRLYWYRQTLGQGPEFLTYFQNEAQLEKSRLLSDRFSAERPKGSFSTLEIQRTEQGDSAMYLCASSLEFVNTGELFFGEGSRLTVL.

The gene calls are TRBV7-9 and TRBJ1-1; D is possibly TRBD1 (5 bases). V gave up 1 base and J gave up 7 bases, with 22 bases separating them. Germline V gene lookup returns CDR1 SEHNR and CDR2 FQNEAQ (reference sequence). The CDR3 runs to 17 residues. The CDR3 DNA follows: TGTGCCAGCAGCTTAGTAAAGGGTAGGCAGGGCGAGAGTGAAGCTTTCTTT. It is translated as CASSLVKGRQGESEAFF.

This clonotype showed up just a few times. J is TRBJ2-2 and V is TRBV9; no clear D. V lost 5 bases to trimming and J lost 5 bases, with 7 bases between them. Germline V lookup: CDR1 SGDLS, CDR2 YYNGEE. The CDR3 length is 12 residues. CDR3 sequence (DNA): TGTGCCAGCAGTAAGTCTACCGGGGAGCTGTTTTTT. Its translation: CASSKSTGELFF.

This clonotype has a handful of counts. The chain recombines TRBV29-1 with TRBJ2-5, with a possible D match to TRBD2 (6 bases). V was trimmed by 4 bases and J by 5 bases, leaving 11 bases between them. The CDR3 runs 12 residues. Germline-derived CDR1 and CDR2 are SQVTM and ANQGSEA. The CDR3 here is CSVGLGGETQYF. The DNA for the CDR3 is TGCAGCGTTGGTTTGGGGGGTGAGACCCAGTACTTC. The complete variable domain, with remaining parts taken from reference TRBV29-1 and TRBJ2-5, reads SAVISQKPSRDICQRGTSLTIQCQVDSQVTMMFWYRQQPGQSLTLIATANQGSEATYESGFVIDKFPISRPNLTFSTLTVSNMSPEDSSIYLCSVGLGGETQYFGPGTRLLVL.

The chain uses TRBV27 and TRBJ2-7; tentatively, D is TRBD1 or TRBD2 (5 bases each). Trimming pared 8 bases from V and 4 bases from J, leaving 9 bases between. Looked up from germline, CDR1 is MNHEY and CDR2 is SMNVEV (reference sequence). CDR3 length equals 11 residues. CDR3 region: CASAGGYEQYF. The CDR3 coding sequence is TGTGCCAGCGCTGGGGGATACGAGCAGTACTTC.

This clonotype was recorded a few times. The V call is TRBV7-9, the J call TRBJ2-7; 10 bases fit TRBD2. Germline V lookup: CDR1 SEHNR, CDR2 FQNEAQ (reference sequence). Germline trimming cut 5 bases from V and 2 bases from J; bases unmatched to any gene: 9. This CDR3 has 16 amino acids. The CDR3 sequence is CASSTLERGGPYEQYF. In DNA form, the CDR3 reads TGTGCCAGCAGCACTCTCGAGCGGGGGGGACCCTACGAGCAGTACTTC.

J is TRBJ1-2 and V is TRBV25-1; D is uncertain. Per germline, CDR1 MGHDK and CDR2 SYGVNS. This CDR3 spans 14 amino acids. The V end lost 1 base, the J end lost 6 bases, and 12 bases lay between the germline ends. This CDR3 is CASSEWRGEDGYTF. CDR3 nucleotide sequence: TGTGCCAGCAGTGAATGGCGGGGAGAAGATGGCTACACCTTC.

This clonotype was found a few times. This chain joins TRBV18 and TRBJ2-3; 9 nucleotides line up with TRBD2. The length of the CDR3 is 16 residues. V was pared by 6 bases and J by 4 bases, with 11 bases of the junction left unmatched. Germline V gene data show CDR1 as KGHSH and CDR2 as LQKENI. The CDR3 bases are TGTGCCAGCTCCCTGATAGCGGGGGAGTCGGCAGATACGCAGTATTTT. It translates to CASSLIAGESADTQYF. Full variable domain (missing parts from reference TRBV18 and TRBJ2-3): NAGVMQNPRHLVRRRGQEARLRCSPMKGHSHVYWYRQLPEEGLKFMVYLQKENIIDESGMPKERFSAEFPKEGPSILRIQQVVRGDSAAYFCASSLIAGESADTQYFGPGTRLTVL.

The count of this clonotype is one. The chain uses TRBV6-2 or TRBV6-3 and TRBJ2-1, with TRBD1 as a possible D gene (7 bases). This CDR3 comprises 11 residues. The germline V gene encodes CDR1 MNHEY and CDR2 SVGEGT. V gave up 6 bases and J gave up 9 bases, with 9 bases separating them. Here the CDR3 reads CASREGAEQFF. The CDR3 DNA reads TGTGCCAGCAGGGAGGGGGCTGAGCAGTTCTTC.

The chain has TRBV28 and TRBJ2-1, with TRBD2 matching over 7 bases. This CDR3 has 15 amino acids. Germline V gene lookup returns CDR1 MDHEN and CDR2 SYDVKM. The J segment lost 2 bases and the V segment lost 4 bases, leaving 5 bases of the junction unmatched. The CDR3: CASSSYGGTYNEQFF. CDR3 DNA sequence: TGTGCCAGCAGTTCTTACGGGGGGACCTACAATGAGCAGTTCTTC.

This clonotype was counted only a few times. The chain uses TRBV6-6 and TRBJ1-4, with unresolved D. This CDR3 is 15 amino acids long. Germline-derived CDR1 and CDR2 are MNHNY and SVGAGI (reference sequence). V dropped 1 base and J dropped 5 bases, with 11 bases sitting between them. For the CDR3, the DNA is TGTGCCAGCAGTTACTTCCCAACGTTGAATGAAAAACTGTTTTTT. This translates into CASSYFPTLNEKLFF.

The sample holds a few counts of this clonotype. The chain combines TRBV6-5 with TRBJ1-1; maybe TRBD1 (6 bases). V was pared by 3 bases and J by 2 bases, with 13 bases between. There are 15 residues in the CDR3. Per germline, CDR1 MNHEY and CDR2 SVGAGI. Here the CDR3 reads CASSYFQGSNTEAFF. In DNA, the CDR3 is TGTGCCAGCAGTTATTTCCAGGGGAGCAACACTGAAGCTTTCTTT.

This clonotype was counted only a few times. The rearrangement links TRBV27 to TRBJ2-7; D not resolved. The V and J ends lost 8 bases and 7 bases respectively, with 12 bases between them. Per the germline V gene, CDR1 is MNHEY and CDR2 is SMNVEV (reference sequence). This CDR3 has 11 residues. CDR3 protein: CASSSGWEQYF. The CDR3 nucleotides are TGTGCCAGCTCGAGTGGTTGGGAGCAGTACTTC.

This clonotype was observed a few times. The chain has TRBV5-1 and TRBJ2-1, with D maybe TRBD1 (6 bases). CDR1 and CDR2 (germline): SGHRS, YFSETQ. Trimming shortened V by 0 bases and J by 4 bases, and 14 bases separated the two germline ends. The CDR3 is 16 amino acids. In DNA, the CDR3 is TGCGCCAGCAGCTTGGCCCCCCGGACAGAGTACAATGAGCAGTTCTTC. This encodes CASSLAPRTEYNEQFF.

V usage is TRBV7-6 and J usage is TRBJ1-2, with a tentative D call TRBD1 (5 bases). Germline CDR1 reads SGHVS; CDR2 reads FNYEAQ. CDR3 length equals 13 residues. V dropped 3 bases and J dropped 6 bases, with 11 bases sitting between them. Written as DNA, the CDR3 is TGTGCCAGCAGCTTTGGGGGGATCGATGGCTACACCTTC. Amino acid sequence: CASSFGGIDGYTF.

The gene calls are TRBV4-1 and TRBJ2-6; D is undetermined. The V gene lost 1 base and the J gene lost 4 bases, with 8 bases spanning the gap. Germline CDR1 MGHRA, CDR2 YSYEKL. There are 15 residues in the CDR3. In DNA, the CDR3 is TGCGCCAGCAGCCAAGCCACCCCCGGGGCCAACGTCCTGACTTTC. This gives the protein CASSQATPGANVLTF.

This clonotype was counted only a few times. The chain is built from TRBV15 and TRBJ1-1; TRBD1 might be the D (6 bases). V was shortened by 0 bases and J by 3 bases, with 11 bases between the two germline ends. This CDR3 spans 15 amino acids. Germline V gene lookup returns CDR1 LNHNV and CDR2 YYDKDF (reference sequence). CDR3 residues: CATSRDGRGHTEAFF. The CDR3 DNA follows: TGTGCCACCAGCAGAGATGGACGGGGGCACACTGAAGCTTTCTTT.

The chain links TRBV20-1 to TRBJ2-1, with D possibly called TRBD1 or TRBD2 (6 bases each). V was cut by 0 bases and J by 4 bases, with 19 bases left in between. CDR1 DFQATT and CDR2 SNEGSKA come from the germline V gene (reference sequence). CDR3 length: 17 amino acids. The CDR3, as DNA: TGCAGTGCTAGAGATTCGGGAGAGGGGGGCCGGTACAATGAGCAGTTCTTC. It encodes CSARDSGEGGRYNEQFF.

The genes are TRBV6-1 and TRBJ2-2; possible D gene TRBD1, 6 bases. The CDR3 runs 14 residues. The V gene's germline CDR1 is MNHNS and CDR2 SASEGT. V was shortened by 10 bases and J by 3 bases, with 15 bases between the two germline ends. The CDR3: CAITEGEYTGELFF. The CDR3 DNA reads TGTGCCATCACCGAGGGGGAGTACACCGGGGAGCTGTTTTTT.